Here is one TCR beta chain with its context. Its antigen is still unknown. Per germline, CDR1 SGHVS and CDR2 FQNEAQ. This CDR3 comprises 15 residues. V gave up 2 bases and J gave up 3 bases; unmatched junction bases: 5. The data originate from a study of cytomegalovirus exposure and HLA in healthy donors. Whole-study findings and limits: Subsequent analysis revealed that first-cohort TCR clusters tended to co-occur in the 100 to 150 validation repertoires. Confirmation was obtained in vitro that a few CMV-associated chains are specific for CMV antigens. The study designated 150 or so TCR beta chains cytomegalovirus-associated. Reportedly, diagnosis of cytomegalovirus status by the classifier showed high specificity and sensitivity.

The table came from immunoSEQ multiplex PCR; TCRdb's copy has only in-frame clones and leaves some out. The data show fewer than 120,000 clones, approximately 87% seen once. This clonotype was obtained from a woman in her twenties or thirties in good health and CMV-seropositive. The chain uses TRBV7-8 and TRBJ1-1, with 8 bases that match TRBD1. Sequencing input: PBMCs. The CDR3 reads CASSLWGQADTEAFF. The CDR3 region has the DNA TGTGCCAGCAGCTTATGGGGACAGGCGGACACTGAAGCTTTCTTT.